These 21 T cell receptor beta chains were sequenced from one sample in a study of shared clonotypes between healthy human individuals (dated by TCRdb to 2020 to 2021). Libraries were made using the immunoSEQ multiplex PCR assay. What TCRdb holds here is the immuneACCESS table cut down to in-frame rearrangements. Part of the clones is not present; checked against another copy, under half of the missing clones reflect an unresolved V gene, and the others are unexplained. For this sample there are about 1.5 million clones; roughly 98% appear just once. The top ten clones comprise 0.4% to 0.55% of the sample. The sequencing sample was made of naive CD4+ T cells sorted from blood. According to the study, the label for this sample's cell subset or site signals: CD45RA+ positively selected. The receptors come from a man aged 30 to 39 in good health.

V is TRBV27 and J is TRBJ2-1; 14 positions agree with TRBD2. Germline V lookup: CDR1 MNHEY, CDR2 SMNVEV (reference sequence). The CDR3 has 18 amino acids. The V and J ends lost 5 bases and 0 bases, in that order; junction bases with no gene match: 6. The CDR3: CASSPGLAGGLSYNEQFF. The CDR3 region has the DNA TGTGCCAGCAGTCCTGGACTAGCGGGAGGACTCTCCTACAATGAGCAGTTCTTC.

Comments on this clone: Other DNA sequences in this sample translate to the same CDR3. The genes are TRBV9 and TRBJ2-7; D remains ambiguous. V lost 0 bases, J lost 2 bases, and 9 bases lay in between. This CDR3 comprises 14 residues. Looked up from germline, CDR1 is SGDLS and CDR2 is YYNGEE. The CDR3 here is CASSVGTEAYEQYF. In nucleotides, the CDR3 is TGTGCCAGCAGCGTAGGGACCGAGGCCTACGAGCAGTACTTC.

This chain joins TRBV5-4 and TRBJ2-3; D is uncertain. The CDR3 runs 14 residues. V lost 4 bases, J lost 3 bases, and 12 bases lay in between. CDR1 is SGHNT and CDR2 is YYREEE in the germline V gene (reference sequence). The CDR3 protein is CASSRTLTTDTQYF. The CDR3 nucleotides read TGTGCCAGCAGCCGTACGTTGACTACAGATACGCAGTATTTT.

The chain couples TRBV9 to TRBJ2-5; 8 bases align to TRBD2. The CDR3 is 15 amino acids. With V trimmed by 3 bases and J by 0 bases, 4 bases remained unmatched. Per the germline V gene, CDR1 is SGDLS and CDR2 is YYNGEE. This chain's CDR3 is CASSAGGPYQETQYF. Written as DNA, the CDR3 is TGTGCCAGCAGCGCGGGAGGGCCTTACCAAGAGACCCAGTACTTC.

The chain joins TRBV28 to TRBJ2-5; D may be TRBD2 (5 bases). CDR1 and CDR2 (germline): MDHEN, SYDVKM. CDR3 length equals 15 residues. V was pared by 2 bases and J by 2 bases, with 12 bases between. CDR3 bases: TGTGCCAGCAGTTTAGGGAGCGGATTACAAGAGACCCAGTACTTC. It encodes CASSLGSGLQETQYF.

The chain links TRBV2 to TRBJ2-7; 11 bases map to TRBD2. The germline gives CDR1 SNHLY, CDR2 FYNNEI. This CDR3 has 15 residues. J gave up 4 bases and V 6 bases, and 8 bases lay outside the gene matches. CDR3 bases: TGTGCCAGCAGGAATCCGACTAGCGGGAAATACGAGCAGTACTTC. Protein sequence: CASRNPTSGKYEQYF.

The chain is built from TRBV21-1 and TRBJ1-5. TRBV21-1 is a known pseudogene. The CDR3 consists of 10 residues. CDR3 sequence (DNA): TGTGCCAGCCTAAATCAGCCCCAGCATTTT. It yields the protein CASLNQPQHF.

The rearrangement links TRBV7-9 to TRBJ2-4; the D is unclear. CDR3 length equals 12 residues. The V end lost 7 bases, the J end lost 15 bases, and 19 bases lay between the germline ends. Germline values: CDR1 SEHNR, CDR2 FQNEAQ (reference sequence). The CDR3, as DNA: TGTGCCAGCACCCCCAGCGCGGTCAAATCGTACTTC. It specifies CASTPSAVKSYF.

The chain combines TRBV18 with TRBJ2-1; 9 bases line up with TRBD2. The CDR3 has 13 residues. Germline V lookup: CDR1 KGHSH, CDR2 LQKENI. V was clipped by 7 bases and J by 8 bases; unmatched bases: 6. CDR3 region: CASFSGRLDEQFF. CDR3 in DNA: TGTGCCAGCTTTAGCGGGAGACTGGATGAGCAGTTCTTC.

CDR3 sequence reads: CASSLHRGLSGELFF. CDR3 in DNA: TGTGCCAGCAGCCTTCACAGGGGGCTGAGCGGGGAGCTGTTTTTT. The chain recombines TRBV7-2 with TRBJ2-2, with 9 bases that match TRBD1. V was clipped by 5 bases and J by 7 bases; unmatched bases: 8. Germline V gene sequence: CDR1 SGHTA, CDR2 FQGNSA. The CDR3 totals 15 residues. Together with reference TRBV7-2 and TRBJ2-2, the CDR3 gives the full variable domain: GAGVSQSPSNKVTEKGKDVELRCDPISGHTALYWYRQSLGQGLEFLIYFQGNSAPDKSGLPSDRFSAERTGGSVSTLTIQRTQQEDSAVYLCASSLHRGLSGELFFGEGSRLTVL.

The rearrangement links TRBV6-1 to TRBJ2-7; D gene unclear. Germline V CDR1 and CDR2: MNHNS, SASEGT. Trimming removed 7 bases at V and 13 bases at J, with 20 bases between. This CDR3 region has 12 residues. The CDR3 DNA sequence: TGTGCCAGCACCTGGGCCGACGGCCTCTTATACTTC. It specifies CASTWADGLLYF.

V and J are TRBV5-6 and TRBJ2-1; D is unclear. The germline V gene has CDR1 SGHDT and CDR2 YYEEEE. The V gene lost 2 bases and the J gene lost 4 bases, with 13 bases spanning the gap. This CDR3 has 15 amino acids. CDR3 nucleotides: TGTGCCAGCAGCTTTTCAGTAGAAAGATACAATGAGCAGTTCTTC. As protein: CASSFSVERYNEQFF.

The chain has TRBV5-4 and TRBJ2-1; D gene unclear. Looked up from germline, CDR1 is SGHNT and CDR2 is YYREEE (reference sequence). The CDR3 sequence is 12 residues long. V was trimmed by 5 bases and J by 5 bases, leaving 8 bases between them. The CDR3 DNA reads as TGTGCCAGCAGTTGGACCAACAATGAGCAGTTCTTC. Translating gives CASSWTNNEQFF.

CDR3 in DNA: TGCGCCAGCAGACCGGACACCGGCGCTTATCAGCCCCAGCATTTT. Amino acid sequence: CASRPDTGAYQPQHF. The V and J genes are TRBV5-1 and TRBJ1-5; TRBD1 is a possible D gene (5 bases). Looked up from germline, CDR1 is SGHRS and CDR2 is YFSETQ. V was trimmed by 5 bases and J by 5 bases, leaving 17 bases between them. The CDR3 sequence is 15 residues long.

J is TRBJ2-3 and V is TRBV9, with 7 bases matching TRBD1. The CDR3 sequence is 15 residues long. V lost 4 bases to trimming and J lost 1 base; unmatched junction nucleotides: 6. Germline CDR1 SGDLS, CDR2 YYNGEE. CDR3 amino acids: CASSPRQGRTDTQYF. The CDR3 coding sequence is TGTGCCAGCAGCCCCAGACAGGGCCGCACAGATACGCAGTATTTT.

This clone came up once. This chain links TRBV28 with TRBJ2-7, with TRBD1 identical over 7 bases. The CDR3 runs 13 residues. Germline assignment: CDR1 MDHEN and CDR2 SYDVKM. After removal of 7 bases from V and 12 bases from J, the junction contained 15 bases not matched to a gene. In DNA form, the CDR3 reads TGTGCCAGCAATACATTACTACAGGGGAGTTTGTACTTC. Its protein product is CASNTLLQGSLYF.

The chain has TRBV2 and TRBJ2-1; D is possibly TRBD2 (5 bases). Between the trimmed V and J ends, which lost 7 bases and 5 bases, there was a span of 12 bases. This CDR3 spans 13 amino acids. Germline V gene sequence: CDR1 SNHLY, CDR2 FYNNEI. The CDR3 loop is CASTRGPDNEQFF. In DNA form, the CDR3 reads TGTGCCAGCACCAGAGGGCCCGACAATGAGCAGTTCTTC.

This chain uses TRBV18 with TRBJ1-2; TRBD1 aligns across 9 bases. Per germline, CDR1 KGHSH and CDR2 LQKENI. This CDR3 has 18 residues. The J segment lost 5 bases and the V segment lost 2 bases, leaving 15 bases of the junction unmatched. The CDR3 DNA reads as TGTGCCAGCTCACCAGCATCGGGACAGGGTCTCTTGGGATATGGCTACACCTTC. This encodes CASSPASGQGLLGYGYTF.

The chain employs TRBV19 and TRBJ1-1; TRBD1 matches at 7 bases. The CDR3 covers 15 residues. Germline assignment: CDR1 LNHDA and CDR2 SQIVND (reference sequence). V lost 7 bases, J lost 1 base, and 9 bases stayed unmatched. The CDR3 region is CASKGQTFRNTEAFF. The CDR3 coding sequence is TGTGCCAGTAAGGGACAGACGTTTAGGAACACTGAAGCTTTCTTT.

The chain joins TRBV9 to TRBJ2-2; D is unresolved. The CDR3 sequence is 15 residues long. V was clipped by 2 bases and J by 0 bases, with 8 bases between them. The germline gives CDR1 SGDLS, CDR2 YYNGEE. The DNA of the CDR3 is TGTGCCAGCAGCGTGGACCCTACGAACACCGGGGAGCTGTTTTTT. Translating gives CASSVDPTNTGELFF. The full variable domain, rest sourced from reference TRBV9 and TRBJ2-2, is DSGVTQTPKHLITATGQRVTLRCSPRSGDLSVYWYQQSLDQGLQFLIQYYNGEERAKGNILERFSAQQFPDLHSELNLSSLELGDSALYFCASSVDPTNTGELFFGEGSRLTVL.

J is TRBJ2-7 and V is TRBV10-3, with TRBD1 matching over 8 bases. Germline values: CDR1 ENHRY, CDR2 SYGVKD. The CDR3 spans 14 residues. V shed 10 bases, J shed 3 bases, and the junction held 11 bases outside the gene matches. CDR3 bases: TGTGCCAGCAGCGACAGGGGTCCATTCTACGAGCAGTACTTC. Protein product: CASSDRGPFYEQYF.